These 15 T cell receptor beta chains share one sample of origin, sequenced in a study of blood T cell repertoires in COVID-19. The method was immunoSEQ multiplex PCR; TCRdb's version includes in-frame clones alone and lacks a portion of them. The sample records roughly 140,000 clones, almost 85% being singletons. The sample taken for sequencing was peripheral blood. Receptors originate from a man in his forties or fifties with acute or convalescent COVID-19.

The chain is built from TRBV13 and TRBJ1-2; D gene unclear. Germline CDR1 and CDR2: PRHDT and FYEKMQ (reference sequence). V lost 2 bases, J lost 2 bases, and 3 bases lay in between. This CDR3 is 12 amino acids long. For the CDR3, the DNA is TGTGCCAGCAGCTTACAGAACTATGGCTACACCTTC. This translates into CASSLQNYGYTF.

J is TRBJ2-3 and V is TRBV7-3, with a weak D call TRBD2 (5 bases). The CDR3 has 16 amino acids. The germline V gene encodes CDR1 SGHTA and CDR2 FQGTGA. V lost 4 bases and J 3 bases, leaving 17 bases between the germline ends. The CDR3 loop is CASSSDGEGWTDTQYF. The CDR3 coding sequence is TGTGCCAGCAGCTCGGACGGGGAAGGTTGGACAGATACGCAGTATTTT. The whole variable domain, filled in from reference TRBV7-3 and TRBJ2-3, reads GAGVSQTPSNKVTEKGKYVELRCDPISGHTALYWYRQSLGQGPEFLIYFQGTGAADDSGLPNDRFFAVRPEGSVSTLKIQRTERGDSAVYLCASSSDGEGWTDTQYFGPGTRLTVL.

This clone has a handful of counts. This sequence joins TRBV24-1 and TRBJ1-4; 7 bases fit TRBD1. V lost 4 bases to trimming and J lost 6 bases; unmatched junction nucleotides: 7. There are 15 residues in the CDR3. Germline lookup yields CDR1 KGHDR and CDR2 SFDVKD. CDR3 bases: TGTGCCACCAGTGAGACCGGGACAGCGCATGAAAAACTGTTTTTT. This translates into CATSETGTAHEKLFF.

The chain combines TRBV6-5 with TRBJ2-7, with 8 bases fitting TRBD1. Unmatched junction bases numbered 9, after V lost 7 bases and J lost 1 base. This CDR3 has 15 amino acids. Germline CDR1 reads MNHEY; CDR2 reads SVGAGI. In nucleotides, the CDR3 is TGTGCCAGCACCCGAATGGGACAGGCGTCCTACGAGCAGTACTTC. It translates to CASTRMGQASYEQYF.

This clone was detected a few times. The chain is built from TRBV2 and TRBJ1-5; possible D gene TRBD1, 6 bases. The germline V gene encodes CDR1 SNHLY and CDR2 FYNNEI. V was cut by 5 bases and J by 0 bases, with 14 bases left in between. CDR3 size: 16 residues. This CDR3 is CASSLRTDYSNQPQHF. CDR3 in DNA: TGTGCCAGCAGTCTCCGGACAGACTATAGCAATCAGCCCCAGCATTTT.

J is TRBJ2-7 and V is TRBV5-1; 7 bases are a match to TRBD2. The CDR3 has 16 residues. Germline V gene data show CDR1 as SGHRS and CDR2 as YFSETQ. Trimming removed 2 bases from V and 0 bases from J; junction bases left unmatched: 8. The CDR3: CASSFNSGALSYEQYF. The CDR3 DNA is TGCGCCAGCAGCTTCAACAGCGGGGCCCTCTCCTACGAGCAGTACTTC. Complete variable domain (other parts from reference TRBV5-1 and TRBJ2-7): KAGVTQTPRYLIKTRGQQVTLSCSPISGHRSVSWYQQTPGQGLQFLFEYFSETQRNKGNFPGRFSGRQFSNSRSEMNVSTLELGDSALYLCASSFNSGALSYEQYFGPGTRLTVT.

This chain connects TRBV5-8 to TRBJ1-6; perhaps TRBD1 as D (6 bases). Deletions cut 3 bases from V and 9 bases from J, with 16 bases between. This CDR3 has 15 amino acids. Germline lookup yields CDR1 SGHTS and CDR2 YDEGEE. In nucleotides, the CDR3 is TGTGCCAGCAGCTCTTTGAGGGGGGGTACTTCACCCCTCCACTTT. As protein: CASSSLRGGTSPLHF.

CDR3 bases: TGTGCCAGCAGTTACGATGTACGGGGTGGCTACACCTTC. Amino acid sequence: CASSYDVRGGYTF. The chain carries TRBV6-2 or TRBV6-3 and TRBJ1-2, with D unresolved. The CDR3 is 13 amino acids. CDR1 and CDR2 (germline): MNHEY, SVGEGT. V dropped 2 bases and J dropped 7 bases, with 11 bases sitting between them.

CDR3 nucleotides: TGTGCCAGCAGCCGACACAGTCCCGCGAACACCGGGGAGCTGTTTTTT. This codes for CASSRHSPANTGELFF. The J gene is TRBJ2-2, the V gene TRBV3-1 (or the pseudogene TRBV3-2); no definite D call. CDR1 LGHDT and CDR2 YNNKEL come from the germline V gene (reference sequence). Between the trimmed V and J ends, which lost 4 bases and 0 bases, there was a span of 12 bases. The CDR3 loop spans 16 amino acids.

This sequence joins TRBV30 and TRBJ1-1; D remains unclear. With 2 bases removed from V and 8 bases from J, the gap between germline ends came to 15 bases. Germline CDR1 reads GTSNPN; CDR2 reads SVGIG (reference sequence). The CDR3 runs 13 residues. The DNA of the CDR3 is TGTGCCTGGAGTCCCCTTGAGTGGAGCGAAGCTTTCTTT. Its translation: CAWSPLEWSEAFF.

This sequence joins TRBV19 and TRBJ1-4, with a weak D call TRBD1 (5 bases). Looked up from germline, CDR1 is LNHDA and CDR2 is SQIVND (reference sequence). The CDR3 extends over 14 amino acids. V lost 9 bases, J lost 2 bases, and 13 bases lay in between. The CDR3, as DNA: TGTGCCAGCGCACAGGAAGGCACTAATGAAAAACTGTTTTTT. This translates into CASAQEGTNEKLFF. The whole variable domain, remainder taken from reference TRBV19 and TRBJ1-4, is DGGITQSPKYLFRKEGQNVTLSCEQNLNHDAMYWYRQDPGQGLRLIYYSQIVNDFQKGDIAEGYSVSREKKESFPLTVTSAQKNPTAFYLCASAQEGTNEKLFFGSGTQLSVL.

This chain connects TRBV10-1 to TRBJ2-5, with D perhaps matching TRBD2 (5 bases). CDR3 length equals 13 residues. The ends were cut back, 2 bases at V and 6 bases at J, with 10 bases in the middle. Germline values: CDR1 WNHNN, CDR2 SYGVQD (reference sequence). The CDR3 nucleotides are TGCGCCAGCAGTGAGGTTTCCGGGAAGACCCAGTACTTC. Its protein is CASSEVSGKTQYF.

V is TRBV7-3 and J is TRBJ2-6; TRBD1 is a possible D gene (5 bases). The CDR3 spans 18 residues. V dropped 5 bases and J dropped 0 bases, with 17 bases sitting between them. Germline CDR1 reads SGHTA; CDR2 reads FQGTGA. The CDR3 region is CASSPYHRTLSGANVLTF. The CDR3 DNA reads TGTGCCAGCAGCCCCTACCACAGGACACTCTCTGGGGCCAACGTCCTGACTTTC.

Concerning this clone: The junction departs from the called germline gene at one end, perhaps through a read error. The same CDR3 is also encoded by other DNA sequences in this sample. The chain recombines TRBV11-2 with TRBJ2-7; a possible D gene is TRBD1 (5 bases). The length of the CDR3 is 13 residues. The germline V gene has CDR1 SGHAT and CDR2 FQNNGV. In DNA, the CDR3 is TGTGCCAGCAGTTTAGACAGTTCCTACGAGCAGTACTTC. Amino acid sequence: CASSLDSSYEQYF.

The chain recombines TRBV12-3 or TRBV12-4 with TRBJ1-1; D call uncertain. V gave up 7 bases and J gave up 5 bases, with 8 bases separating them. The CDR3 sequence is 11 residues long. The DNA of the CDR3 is TGTGCCAGCACCCTCCAGACTGAAGCTTTCTTT. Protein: CASTLQTEAFF.